What follows describes a single T cell receptor (beta chain). The use of a sample-barcoded 5' primer and a J-beta primer mix characterized a second PCR of about 7 to 12 cycles. TCRdb reanalysed the 5' RACE reads using MiXCR and keeps one entry per CDR3 protein. The repertoire includes almost 300,000 distinct CDR3 sequences, about 25% of them detected once, and 29% sits in the top ten. This sample is part of a study of blood T cells in healthy people across ages. The sequenced sample consisted of blood. The sequence came from a woman in her 70s in good health.

The chain's CDR3 is CASSQHWGTNPEDTQYF. The CDR3 nucleotides are TGTGCCAGCAGCCAACATTGGGGCACCAATCCAGAAGATACGCAGTATTTT. The chain employs TRBV9 and TRBJ2-3; tentatively, D is TRBD1 (5 bases). V gave up 4 bases and J gave up 5 bases, with 23 bases separating them. Germline assignment: CDR1 SGDLS and CDR2 YYNGEE. The length of the CDR3 is 17 residues.